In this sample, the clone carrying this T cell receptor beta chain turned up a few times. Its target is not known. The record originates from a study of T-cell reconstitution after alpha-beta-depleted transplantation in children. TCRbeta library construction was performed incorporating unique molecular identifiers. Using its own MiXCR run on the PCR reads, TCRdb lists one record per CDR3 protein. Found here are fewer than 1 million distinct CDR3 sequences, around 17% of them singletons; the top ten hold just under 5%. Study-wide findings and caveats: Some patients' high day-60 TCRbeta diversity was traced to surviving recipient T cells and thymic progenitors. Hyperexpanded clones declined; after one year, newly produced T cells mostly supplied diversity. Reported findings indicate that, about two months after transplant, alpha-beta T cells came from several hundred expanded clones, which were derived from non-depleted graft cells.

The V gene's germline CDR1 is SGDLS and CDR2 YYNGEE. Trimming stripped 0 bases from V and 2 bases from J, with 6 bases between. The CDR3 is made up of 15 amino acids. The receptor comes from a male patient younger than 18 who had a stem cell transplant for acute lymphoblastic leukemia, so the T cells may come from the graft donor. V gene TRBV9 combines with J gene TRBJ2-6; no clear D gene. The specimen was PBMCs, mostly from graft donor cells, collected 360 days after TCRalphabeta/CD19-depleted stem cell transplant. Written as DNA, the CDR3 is TGTGCCAGCAGCGTAGTGGGTACTGGGGCCAACGTCCTGACTTTC. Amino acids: CASSVVGTGANVLTF.